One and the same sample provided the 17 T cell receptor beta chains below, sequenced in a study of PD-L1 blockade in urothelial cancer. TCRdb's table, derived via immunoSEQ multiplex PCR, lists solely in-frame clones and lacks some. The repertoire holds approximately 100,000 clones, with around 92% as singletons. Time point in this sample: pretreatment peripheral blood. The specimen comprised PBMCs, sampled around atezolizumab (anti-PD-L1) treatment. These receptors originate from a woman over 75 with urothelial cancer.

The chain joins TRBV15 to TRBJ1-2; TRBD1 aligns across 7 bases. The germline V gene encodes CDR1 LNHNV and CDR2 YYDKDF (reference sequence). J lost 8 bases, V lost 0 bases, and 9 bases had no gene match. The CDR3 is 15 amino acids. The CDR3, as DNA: TGTGCCACCAGCAGAGATAATAGACAGGGTGCCGGCTACACCTTC. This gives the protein CATSRDNRQGAGYTF.

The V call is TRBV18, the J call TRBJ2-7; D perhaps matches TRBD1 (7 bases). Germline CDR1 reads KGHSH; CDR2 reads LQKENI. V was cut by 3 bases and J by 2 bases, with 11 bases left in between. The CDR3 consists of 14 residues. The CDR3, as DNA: TGTGCCAGCTCACCGCAGGGGGGACCCTACGAGCAGTACTTC. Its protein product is CASSPQGGPYEQYF.

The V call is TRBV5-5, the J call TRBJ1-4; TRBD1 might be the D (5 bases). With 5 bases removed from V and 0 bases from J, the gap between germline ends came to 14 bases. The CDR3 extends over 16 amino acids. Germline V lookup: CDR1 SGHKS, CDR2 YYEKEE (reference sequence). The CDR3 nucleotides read TGTGCCAGCAGATCGACAGACGTTGCAACTAATGAAAAACTGTTTTTT. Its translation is CASRSTDVATNEKLFF.

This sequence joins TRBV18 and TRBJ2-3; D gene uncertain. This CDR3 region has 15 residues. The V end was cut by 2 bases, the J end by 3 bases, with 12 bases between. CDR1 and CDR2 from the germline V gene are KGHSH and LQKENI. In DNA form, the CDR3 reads TGTGCCAGCTCACCATCACAGACAAGAACAGATACGCAGTATTTT. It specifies CASSPSQTRTDTQYF. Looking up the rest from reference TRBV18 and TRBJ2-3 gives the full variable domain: NAGVMQNPRHLVRRRGQEARLRCSPMKGHSHVYWYRQLPEEGLKFMVYLQKENIIDESGMPKERFSAEFPKEGPSILRIQQVVRGDSAAYFCASSPSQTRTDTQYFGPGTRLTVL.

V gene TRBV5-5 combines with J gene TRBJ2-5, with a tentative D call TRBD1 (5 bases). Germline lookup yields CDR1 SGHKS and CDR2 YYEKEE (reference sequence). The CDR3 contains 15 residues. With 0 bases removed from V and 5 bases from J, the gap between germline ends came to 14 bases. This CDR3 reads CASSLVVGARETQYF. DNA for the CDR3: TGTGCCAGCAGCTTGGTTGTAGGGGCGAGGGAGACCCAGTACTTC.

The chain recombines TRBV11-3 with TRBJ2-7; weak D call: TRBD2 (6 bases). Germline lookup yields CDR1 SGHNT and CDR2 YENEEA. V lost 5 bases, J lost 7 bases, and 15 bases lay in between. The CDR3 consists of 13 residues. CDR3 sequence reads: CASSARLGGEQYF. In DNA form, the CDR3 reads TGTGCCAGCAGCGCCCGACTAGGCGGGGAGCAGTACTTC.

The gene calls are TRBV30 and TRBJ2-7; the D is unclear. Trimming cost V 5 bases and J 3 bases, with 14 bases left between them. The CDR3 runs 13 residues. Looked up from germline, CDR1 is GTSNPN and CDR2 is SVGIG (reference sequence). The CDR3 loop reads CAWETLPSYEQYF. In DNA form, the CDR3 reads TGTGCCTGGGAAACCTTACCCAGCTACGAGCAGTACTTC.

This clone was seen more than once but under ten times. The CDR3 nucleotides read TGTGCCAGCAGTGACCAGGGACAATGGCAGGGCTACACCTTC. This codes for CASSDQGQWQGYTF. This sequence joins TRBV6-1 and TRBJ1-2, with D possibly being TRBD1 (6 bases). The CDR3 extends over 14 amino acids. Germline-derived CDR1 and CDR2 are MNHNS and SASEGT. Trimming pared 3 bases from V and 8 bases from J, leaving 16 bases between.

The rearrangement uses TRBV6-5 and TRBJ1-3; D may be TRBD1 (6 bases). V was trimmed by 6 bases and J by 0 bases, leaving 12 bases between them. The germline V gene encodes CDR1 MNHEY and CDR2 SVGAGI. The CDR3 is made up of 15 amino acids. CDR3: CASRDTGLSGNTIYF. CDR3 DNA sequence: TGTGCCAGCAGGGACACAGGGCTCTCTGGAAACACCATATATTTT.

In DNA, the CDR3 is TGTGCCAGCTCCGGCGGGAGGGCTGGTGAGCAGTTCTTC. Protein product: CASSGGRAGEQFF. This chain links TRBV7-6 with TRBJ2-1, with 9 nucleotides matching TRBD2. Trimming removed 8 bases from V and 9 bases from J; junction bases left unmatched: 8. Germline V gene data show CDR1 as SGHVS and CDR2 as FNYEAQ. This CDR3 region has 13 residues.

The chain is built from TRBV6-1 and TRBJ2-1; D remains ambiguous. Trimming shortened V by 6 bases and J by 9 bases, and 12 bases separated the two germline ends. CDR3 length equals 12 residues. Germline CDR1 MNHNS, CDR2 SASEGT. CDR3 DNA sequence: TGTGCCAGCAGCTTACGGCGAGGTGAGCAGTTCTTC. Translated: CASSLRRGEQFF.

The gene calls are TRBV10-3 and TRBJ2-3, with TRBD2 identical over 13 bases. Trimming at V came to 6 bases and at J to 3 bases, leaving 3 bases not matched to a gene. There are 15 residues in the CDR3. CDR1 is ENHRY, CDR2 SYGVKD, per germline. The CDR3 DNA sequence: TGTGCCATCAGAAGGACTAGCGGGAGTACAGATACGCAGTATTTT. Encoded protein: CAIRRTSGSTDTQYF.

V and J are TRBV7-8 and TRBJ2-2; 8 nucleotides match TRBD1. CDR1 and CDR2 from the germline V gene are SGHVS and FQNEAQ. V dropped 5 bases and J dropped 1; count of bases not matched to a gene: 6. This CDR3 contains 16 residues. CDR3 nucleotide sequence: TGTGCCAGCAGCCAAAGGGGGACAGGGAACACCGGGGAGCTGTTTTTT. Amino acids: CASSQRGTGNTGELFF.

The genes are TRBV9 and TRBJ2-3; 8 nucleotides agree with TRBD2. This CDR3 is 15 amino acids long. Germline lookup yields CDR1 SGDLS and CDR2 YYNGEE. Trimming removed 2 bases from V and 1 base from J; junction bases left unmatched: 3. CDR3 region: CASSVSGERTDTQYF. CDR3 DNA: TGTGCCAGCAGCGTTAGCGGGGAACGCACAGATACGCAGTATTTT. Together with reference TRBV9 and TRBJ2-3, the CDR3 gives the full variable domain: DSGVTQTPKHLITATGQRVTLRCSPRSGDLSVYWYQQSLDQGLQFLIQYYNGEERAKGNILERFSAQQFPDLHSELNLSSLELGDSALYFCASSVSGERTDTQYFGPGTRLTVL.

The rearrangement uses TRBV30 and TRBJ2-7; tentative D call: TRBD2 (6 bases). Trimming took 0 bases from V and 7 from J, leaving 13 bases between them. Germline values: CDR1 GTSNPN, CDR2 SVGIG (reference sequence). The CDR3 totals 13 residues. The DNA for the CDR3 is TGTGCCTGGAGTGTAACGGGGGTGGGAGAGCAGTACTTC. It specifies CAWSVTGVGEQYF.

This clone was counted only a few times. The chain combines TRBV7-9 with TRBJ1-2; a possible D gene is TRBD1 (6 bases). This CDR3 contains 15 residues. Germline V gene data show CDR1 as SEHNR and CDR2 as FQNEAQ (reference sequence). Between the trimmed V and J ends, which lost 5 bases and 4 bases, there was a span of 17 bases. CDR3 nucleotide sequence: TGTGCCAGCAGCGAACAGGGATCGGGTACCTATGGCTACACCTTC. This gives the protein CASSEQGSGTYGYTF.

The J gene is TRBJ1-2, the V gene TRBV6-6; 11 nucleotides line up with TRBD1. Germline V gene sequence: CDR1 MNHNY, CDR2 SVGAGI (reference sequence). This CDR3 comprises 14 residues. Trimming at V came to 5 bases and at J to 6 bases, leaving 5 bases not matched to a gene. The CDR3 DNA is TGTGCCAGCAGTCGCGGACAGGGGGCTGATGGCTACACCTTC. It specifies CASSRGQGADGYTF.